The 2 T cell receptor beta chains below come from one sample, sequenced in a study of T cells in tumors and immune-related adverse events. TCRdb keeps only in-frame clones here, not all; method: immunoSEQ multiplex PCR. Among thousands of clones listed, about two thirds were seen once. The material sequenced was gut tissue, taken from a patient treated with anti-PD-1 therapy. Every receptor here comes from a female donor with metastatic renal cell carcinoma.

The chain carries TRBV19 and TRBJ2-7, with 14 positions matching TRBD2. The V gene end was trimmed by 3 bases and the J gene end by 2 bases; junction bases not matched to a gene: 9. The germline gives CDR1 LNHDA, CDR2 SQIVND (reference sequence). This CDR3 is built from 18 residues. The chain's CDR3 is CASSMGLAGEVRAYEQYF. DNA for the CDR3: TGTGCCAGTAGTATGGGACTAGCGGGAGAAGTAAGGGCCTACGAGCAGTACTTC.

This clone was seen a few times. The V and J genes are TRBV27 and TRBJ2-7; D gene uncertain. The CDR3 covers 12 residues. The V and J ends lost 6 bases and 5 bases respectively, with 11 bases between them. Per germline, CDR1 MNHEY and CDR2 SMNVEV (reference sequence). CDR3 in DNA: TGTGCCAGCAGGCGTACTATCAACGAGCAGTACTTC. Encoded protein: CASRRTINEQYF.